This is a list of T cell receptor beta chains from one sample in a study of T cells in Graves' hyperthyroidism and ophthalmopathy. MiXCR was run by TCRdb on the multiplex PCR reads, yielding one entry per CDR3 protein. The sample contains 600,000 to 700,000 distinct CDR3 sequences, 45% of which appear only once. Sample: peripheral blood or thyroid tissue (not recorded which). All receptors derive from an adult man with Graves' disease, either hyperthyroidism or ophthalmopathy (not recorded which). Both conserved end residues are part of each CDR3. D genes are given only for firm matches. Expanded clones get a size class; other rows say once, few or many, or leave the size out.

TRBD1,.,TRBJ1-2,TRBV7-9,TGTGCCAGCAGAACCGACAGGGTGACGTATGGCTACACCTTC,CASRTDRVTYGYTF
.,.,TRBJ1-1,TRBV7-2,TGTGCCAGCAGCTTAGAGTTTCAGGGGCACACTGAAGCTTTCTTT,CASSLEFQGHTEAFF
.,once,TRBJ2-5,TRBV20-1,TGCAGTGCTACCCTTGCGGCTGGGGAGACCCAGTACTTC,CSATLAAGETQYF
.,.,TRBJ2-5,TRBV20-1,TGCAGTGCCACACGGACAGCTCAAGAGACCCAGTACTTC,CSATRTAQETQYF
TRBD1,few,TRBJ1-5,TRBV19,TGTGCCAGTAGTATCGGACAGGCCTTCTATCAGCCCCAGCATTTT,CASSIGQAFYQPQHF
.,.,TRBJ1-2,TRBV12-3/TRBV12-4,TGTGCCAGCAGTTTAAGGTTGATGACCGGCTACACCTTC,CASSLRLMTGYTF
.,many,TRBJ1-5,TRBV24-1,TGTGCCACCAGTGATTCGACTGGGGGAATGCAGCCCCAGCATTTT,CATSDSTGGMQPQHF
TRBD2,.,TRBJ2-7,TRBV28,TGTGCCAGCTTATCCGGGACTAGGGACGAGCAGTACTTC,CASLSGTRDEQYF
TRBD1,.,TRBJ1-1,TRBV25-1,TGTGCCAGCAGTGCAGCCCCGACAGGGCTCTTAGCTGAAGCTTTCTTT,CASSAAPTGLLAEAFF
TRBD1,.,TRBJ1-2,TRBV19,TGTGCCAGTAGTATCGGGACAGGGGGCGGCTATGGCTACACCTTC,CASSIGTGGGYGYTF
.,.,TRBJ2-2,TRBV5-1,TGCGCCAGCAGGCAGGCGTTGACCGGGGAGCTGTTTTTT,CASRQALTGELFF
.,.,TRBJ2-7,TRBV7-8,TGTGCCAGCAGCTCCACAGGGTATGGCTACGAGCAGTACTTC,CASSSTGYGYEQYF
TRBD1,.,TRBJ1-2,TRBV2,TGTGCCAGCAGGCCAGGGGGCATCTATGGCTACACCTTC,CASRPGGIYGYTF
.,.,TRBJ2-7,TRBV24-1,TGTGCCACCAGTCCAACACAGACCTACGAGCAGTACTTC,CATSPTQTYEQYF
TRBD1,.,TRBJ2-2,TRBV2,TGTGCCAGCAGAGGCTACGACGGGACAGCACGCACCGGGGAGCTGTTTTTT,CASRGYDGTARTGELFF
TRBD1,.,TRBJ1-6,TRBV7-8,TGTGCCTTGACTCCATACAGGGGGCTTGGTTCACCCCTCCACTTT,CALTPYRGLGSPLHF
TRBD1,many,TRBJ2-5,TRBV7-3,TGTGCCAGCAGCTTATCCGGGACAGGGAGAGAGACCCAGTACTTC,CASSLSGTGRETQYF
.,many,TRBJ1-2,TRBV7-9,TGTGCCAGCAGCTTAGACGACGCAACTAACTATGGCTACACCTTC,CASSLDDATNYGYTF
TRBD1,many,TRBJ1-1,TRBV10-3,TGTGCCATCAGTGCGGACAGGCAGAAGGACACTGAAGCTTTCTTT,CAISADRQKDTEAFF
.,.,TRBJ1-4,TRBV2,TGTGCCAGCAGTGGGGCATTATCAACTAATGAAAAACTGTTTTTT,CASSGALSTNEKLFF
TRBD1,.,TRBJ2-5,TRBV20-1,TGCAGTGCTGACAAGGGACAGGGCCAAGAGACCCAGTACTTC,CSADKGQGQETQYF
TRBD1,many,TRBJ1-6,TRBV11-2,TGTGCCAGCAGCCCTTCCGGGACAGGGAATTCACCCCTCCACTTT,CASSPSGTGNSPLHF
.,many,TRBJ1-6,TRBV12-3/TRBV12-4,TGTGCCAGCAGTTTTATGGGGCCTAATTCACCCCTCCACTTT,CASSFMGPNSPLHF
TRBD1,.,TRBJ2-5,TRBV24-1,TGTGCCACCGGGACAGGGGGCAGGCAAGAGACCCAGTACTTC,CATGTGGRQETQYF
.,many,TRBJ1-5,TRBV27,TGTGCCAGCAGCCCAAATGTGGGATCGGGTCAGCCCCAGCATTTT,CASSPNVGSGQPQHF
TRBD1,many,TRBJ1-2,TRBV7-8,TGTGCCAGCAGCCCTCGACAGGGAAATAGAGGCTACACCTTC,CASSPRQGNRGYTF
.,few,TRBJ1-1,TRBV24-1,TGTGCCACCAGTGATTTATTGAGGGGGGAAGCTTTCTTT,CATSDLLRGEAFF
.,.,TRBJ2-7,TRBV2,TGTGCCAGCAGTTTAGCTGGGACCGGGACGTTCGAGCAGTACTTC,CASSLAGTGTFEQYF